This TCR beta chain was identified during a study of blood T cell repertoires in COVID-19. Study information: Specimens from acute and convalescent COVID-19 originated in the United States, Italy and Spain. PBMCs, B-cell-depleted T cells, or T cells were the source of the cDNA or gDNA that made up the material.

In the study's own analysis: Reference gene primer amplification gave estimated nucleated cell counts. Measured with immunoSEQ multiplex PCR; TCRdb has only the in-frame clones, and not every one. V and J calls plus clone size are reproduced from that table; the DNA served to infer D and trimming. This sample has 90,000 to 150,000 clones; roughly 81% occur once, and the top ten carry less than 11%. The sample holds a few counts of this clone. Sequencing was performed on peripheral blood. The TCR originated in a human donor in a cohort sampled during active COVID-19.

The CDR3 region is CASSLERSSGNTIYF. The CDR3 nucleotides are TGTGCCAGCAGCTTGGAACGGAGCTCTGGAAACACCATATATTTT. The V call is TRBV5-4, the J call TRBJ1-3; no firm D call. CDR3 length: 15 residues. Per the germline V gene, CDR1 is SGHNT and CDR2 is YYREEE (reference sequence). V was cut by 0 bases and J by 0 bases, with 7 bases left in between.